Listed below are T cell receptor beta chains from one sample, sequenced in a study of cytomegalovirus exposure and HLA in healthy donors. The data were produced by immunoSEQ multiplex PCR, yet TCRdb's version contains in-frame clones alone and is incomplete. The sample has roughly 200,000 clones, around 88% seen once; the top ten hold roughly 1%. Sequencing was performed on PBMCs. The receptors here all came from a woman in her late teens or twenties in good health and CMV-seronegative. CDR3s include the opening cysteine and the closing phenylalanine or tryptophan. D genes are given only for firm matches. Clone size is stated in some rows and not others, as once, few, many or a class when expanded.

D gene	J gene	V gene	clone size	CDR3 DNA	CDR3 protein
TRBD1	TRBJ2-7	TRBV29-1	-	TGCAGCGTTGTGGGGACAGTATCCTACGAGCAGTACTTC	CSVVGTVSYEQYF
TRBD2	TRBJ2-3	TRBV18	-	TGTGCCAGCTCACCGGCCGCGGGAGTAGTCGCAGATACGCAGTATTTT	CASSPAAGVVADTQYF
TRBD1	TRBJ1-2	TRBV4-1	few	TGCGCCAGCAGCCAAGCGACAGGGAATGGCTACACCTTC	CASSQATGNGYTF
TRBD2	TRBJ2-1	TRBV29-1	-	TGCAGCGTTGAGAGCCAGCGGGGGAACAATGAGCAGTTCTTC	CSVESQRGNNEQFF
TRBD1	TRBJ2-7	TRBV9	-	TGTGCCAGCAGCGCTACGGGACAGAACTACGAGCAGTACTTC	CASSATGQNYEQYF
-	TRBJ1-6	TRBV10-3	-	TGTGCCACGAGACGGTGGAGGGATCCCTCCTATAATTCACCCCTCCACTTT	CATRRWRDPSYNSPLHF
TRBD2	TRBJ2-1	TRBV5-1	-	TGCGCCAGCAGCGAGAGCGGGAGGTACAACAATGAGCAGTTCTTC	CASSESGRYNNEQFF
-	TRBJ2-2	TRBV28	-	TGTGCCAGCGGATTTAAAACAGGGTCGGGCGGGGAGCTGTTTTTT	CASGFKTGSGGELFF
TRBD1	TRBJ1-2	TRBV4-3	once	TGCGCCAGCAGCAAGCAGGGGACAGTATATGTCTACACCTTC	CASSKQGTVYVYTF
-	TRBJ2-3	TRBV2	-	TGTGCCAGCGGGGGAGGGAGGGGACACACAGATACGCAGTATTTT	CASGGGRGHTDTQYF
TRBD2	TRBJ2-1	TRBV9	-	TGTGCCAGCAGCGTAGCAGCGGGACTAGCGGCCAATGAGCAGTTCTTC	CASSVAAGLAANEQFF
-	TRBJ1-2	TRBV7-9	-	TGTGCCAGCAGCCGAGAGGGCTATGGCTACACCTTC	CASSREGYGYTF
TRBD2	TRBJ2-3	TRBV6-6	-	TGTGCCAGCAGGGAACTAGCGGGGGACCCCACAGATACGCAGTATTTT	CASRELAGDPTDTQYF
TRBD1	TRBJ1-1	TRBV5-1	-	TGCGCCAGCGGGTCAGGGGGCACTGAAGCTTTCTTT	CASGSGGTEAFF
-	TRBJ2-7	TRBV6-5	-	TGTGCCAGCAGTTACTCACCTGGGAGTGGGCACGAGCAGTACTTC	CASSYSPGSGHEQYF
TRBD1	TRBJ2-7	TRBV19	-	TGTGCCAACAACCGGGACAGGGTTTCCCACGAGCAGTACTTC	CANNRDRVSHEQYF
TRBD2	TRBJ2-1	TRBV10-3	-	TGTGCCATCATCCCGGGACTAGCGGAGTACAATGAGCAGTTCTTC	CAIIPGLAEYNEQFF
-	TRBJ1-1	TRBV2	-	TGTGCCAGCAGTGGGACCAGGGTAGGGGCGGCTGAAGCTTTCTTT	CASSGTRVGAAEAFF
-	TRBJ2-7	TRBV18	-	TGTGCCAGCTCACAACTAGGACCAGGCCCGCGTGAGGAGGCTCCAGAGCAGTACTTC	CASSQLGPGPREEAPEQYF
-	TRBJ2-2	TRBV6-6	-	TGTGCCAGCAGTTACTCGCGCCCTTCGACCGGGGAGCTGTTTTTT	CASSYSRPSTGELFF
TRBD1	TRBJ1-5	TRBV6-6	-	TGTGCCAGCACTCCAGGGGGCATGTCGCATCAGCCCCAGCATTTT	CASTPGGMSHQPQHF
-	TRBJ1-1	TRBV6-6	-	TGTGCCAGCAGTTTCCAGGGGTCGACTGAAGCTTTCTTT	CASSFQGSTEAFF
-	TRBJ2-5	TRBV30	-	TGTGCCTGGAGTGCATTGGCAGGGGGGAGCGAAGAGACCCAGTACTTC	CAWSALAGGSEETQYF
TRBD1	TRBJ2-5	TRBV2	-	TGTGCCAGCAGGGAAAGACAGGGGGCCCGGGGGGAGACCCAGTACTTC	CASRERQGARGETQYF
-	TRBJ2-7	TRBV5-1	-	TGCGCCAGCAGCTTTACCGGGGGATTCTACGAGCAGTACTTC	CASSFTGGFYEQYF
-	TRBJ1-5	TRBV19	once	TGTGCCAGTAGTATAGACGCAGGGAAGCAGCCCCAGCATTTT	CASSIDAGKQPQHF
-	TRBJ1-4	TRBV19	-	TGTGCCATTGGGGGCATCGGGCCAGGCGGTTATGAAAAACTGTTTTTT	CAIGGIGPGGYEKLFF
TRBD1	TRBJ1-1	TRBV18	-	TGTGCCAGCTCATCCGGGACAGCGAACACTGAAGCTTTCTTT	CASSSGTANTEAFF
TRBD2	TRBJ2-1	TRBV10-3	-	TGTGCCATCAGTGGAAGCGGGGGGACATACAATGAGCAGTTCTTC	CAISGSGGTYNEQFF
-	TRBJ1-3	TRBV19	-	TGTGCCAGTAGGTGGGGAGGTTCTGGAAACACCATATATTTT	CASRWGGSGNTIYF
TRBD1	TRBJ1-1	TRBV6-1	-	TGTGCCAGCAGTGAGACCACAGGGGGTGTCAAAGCTTTCTTT	CASSETTGGVKAFF
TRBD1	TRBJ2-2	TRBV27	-	TGTGCCAGCAGCGCCCAAGACAGGGCTAACACCGGGGAGCTGTTTTTT	CASSAQDRANTGELFF
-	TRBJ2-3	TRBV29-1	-	TGCAGCACGTCCCGAGGCAGGGTGAACACAGATACGCAGTATTTT	CSTSRGRVNTDTQYF
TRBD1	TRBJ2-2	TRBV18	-	TGTGCCAGCTCACCACTAGGGGCAGGGGGCGAACAGGTGCTGAACACCGGGGAGCTGTTTTTT	CASSPLGAGGEQVLNTGELFF
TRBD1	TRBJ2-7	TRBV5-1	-	TGCGCCAGCAGCTTTACAGGGGGAACCTACGAGCAGTACTTC	CASSFTGGTYEQYF
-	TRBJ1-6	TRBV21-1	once	TGTGCCAGCAGCGAAAACCGCCAGGGAGGATCACCCCTCCACTTT	CASSENRQGGSPLHF
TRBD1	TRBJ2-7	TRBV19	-	TGTGCCAGTAGGGACAGGGGGCGAGGATCCTACGAGCAGTACTTC	CASRDRGRGSYEQYF
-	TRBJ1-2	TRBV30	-	TGTGCCTGGAGGCGGGGGGCTGATGGGGGCTACACCTTC	CAWRRGADGGYTF
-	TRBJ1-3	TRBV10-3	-	TGTGCCATCAGTGAGTCGACAAGTCTCATCTCTGGAAACACCATATATTTT	CAISESTSLISGNTIYF
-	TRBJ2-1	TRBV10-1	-	TGCGCCAGCAGTGAACAGGGTAGCTACAATGAGCAGTTCTTC	CASSEQGSYNEQFF
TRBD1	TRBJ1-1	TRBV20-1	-	TGCAGTGACGGACAGGGGGCTGAAGCTTTCTTT	CSDGQGAEAFF
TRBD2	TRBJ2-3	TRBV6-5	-	TGTGCCAGCAGTCCCCTAGCGGGAGCAGATACGCAGTATTTT	CASSPLAGADTQYF
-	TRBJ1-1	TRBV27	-	TGTGCCAGCAGACCGCGTTTTTCCGGGACACCTATGAACACTGAAGCTTTCTTT	CASRPRFSGTPMNTEAFF
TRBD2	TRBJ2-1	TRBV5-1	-	TGCGCCAGCAGCTTGGTGCGGGGGACCTACAATGAGCAGTTCTTC	CASSLVRGTYNEQFF
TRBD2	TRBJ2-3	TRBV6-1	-	TGTGCCAGCAGTGAATCGAGCCGTAGCGGGAGGGCGGTAGATACGCAGTATTTT	CASSESSRSGRAVDTQYF
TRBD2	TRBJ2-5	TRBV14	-	TGTGCCAGCAGCCAGGGGGGACTAGCGGGATTTGAGACCCAGTACTTC	CASSQGGLAGFETQYF
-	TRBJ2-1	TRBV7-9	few	TGTGCCAGCAGCCCCGGTGAGCAGTTCTTC	CASSPGEQFF